This T cell receptor beta chain was recorded in a study of PD-1 blockade in classical Hodgkin lymphoma. Study findings and constraints: The authors excluded patients who started nivolumab under 1 year after ASCT. Nothing has yet pinned down what causes the repertoire differences, possibly disease activity or prior therapy.

Worth noting for this clone: Its cognate antigen is unknown.

Each patient relapsed following autologous stem cell transplantation, and prior brentuximab vedotin exposure differed. The CDR3 has 13 residues. Trimming removed 2 bases at V and 8 bases at J, with 10 bases between. Germline CDR1 MNHNY, CDR2 SVGAGI (reference sequence). Produced via immunoSEQ multiplex PCR; TCRdb's table is partial and in-frame only. Of 24,000 or so clones detected, roughly 75% appear once; the ten largest clones hold under 20%. The sequence came from a human donor with classical Hodgkin lymphoma. The chain uses TRBV6-6 and TRBJ2-1; D uncertain. Sequenced material: peripheral blood mononuclear cells (PBMCs), taken before the second cycle of nivolumab. CDR3 sequence (DNA): TGTGCCAGCAGTTACACAACTTGGCATGAGCAGTTCTTC. It is translated as CASSYTTWHEQFF.